This T cell receptor (beta chain) was retrieved from a study of beta chain features in type 1 diabetes. In its sample, this clone was seen a few times. With 3 bases clipped from V and 7 bases from J, the junction kept 5 bases outside the gene matches. CDR1 and CDR2 (germline): LNHDA, SQIVND (reference sequence). The CDR3 totals 14 residues. Every isolated RNA sample was fully reverse transcribed, so sequencing captured expressed TCRB transcripts. Measured with immunoSEQ multiplex PCR; TCRdb has only the in-frame clones, and not every one. The sample has 130,000 to 150,000 clones; around a tenth are singletons. Cells sorted by CD45RO/CCR7/CD25/CD127/CD95/CD27 comprised CD4+ naive, central memory, regulatory and stem cell-like memory cells.

The specimen was central memory CD4+ T cells from blood. This TCR derives from a man aged 18 to 30 in good health. This chain connects TRBV19 to TRBJ1-5, with 8 bases matching TRBD1. CDR3 in DNA: TGTGCCAGTAGTATCAGGGGGCCGGGACAGCCCCAGCATTTT. This gives the protein CASSIRGPGQPQHF.